This T cell receptor (beta chain) was documented in a study of blood T cell repertoires in COVID-19. Study as a whole: Samples taken during acute and convalescent COVID-19 were collected in the United States, Italy and Spain. PBMCs, B-cell-depleted T cells, or T cells provided the cDNA or gDNA that made up the material.

Sequenced by immunoSEQ multiplex PCR; TCRdb stores in-frame clones only, minus some. The data contain 200,000 to 250,000 clones, roughly 90% of them singletons. Trimming took 5 bases from V and 5 from J, leaving 12 bases between them. This CDR3 is 13 amino acids long. Germline V gene lookup returns CDR1 LGHDT and CDR2 YNNKEL (reference sequence). Material: peripheral blood. This chain joins TRBV3-1 (or the pseudogene TRBV3-2) and TRBJ2-5; D gene ambiguous. The TCR sequence derives from a woman aged 45-60 years with acute or convalescent COVID-19. The CDR3 DNA reads as TGTGCCAGCAGCTCCAGGTCCAGTGAGACCCAGTACTTC. The encoded protein is CASSSRSSETQYF.